These 3 T cell receptor beta chains share one sample of origin, sequenced in a study of CD8+CD57+ T cells in acquired aplastic anemia. Flow cytometry had shown expanded CD8+CD57+ cells in the patients chosen for sequencing. Template material for TCR beta VDJ and CDR3 profiling consisted of genomic DNA. TCRdb re-called the reads through MiXCR, storing one row per CDR3 protein. Of about 150,000 distinct CDR3 sequences listed, roughly half are singletons. Sequencing was done on a sample of sorted CD4+, CD8+, or CD8+CD57+ T cells (not recorded which) from PBMCs. The receptors stem from a human donor with aplastic anemia.

This chain uses TRBV25-1 with TRBJ1-6, with a tentative D call TRBD1 (6 bases). V dropped 3 bases and J dropped 4 bases, with 16 bases sitting between them. The CDR3 length is 17 residues. Germline CDR1 is MGHDK and CDR2 is SYGVNS. The CDR3 protein is CASSDDGRRGYNSPLHF. The CDR3 DNA is TGTGCCAGCAGTGACGACGGCAGAAGGGGGTATAATTCACCCCTCCACTTT.

This clonotype was seen a few times. The chain uses TRBV20-1 and TRBJ2-7; 9 bases map to TRBD2. Germline V gene lookup returns CDR1 DFQATT and CDR2 SNEGSKA (reference sequence). The CDR3 length is 14 residues. Trimming removed 5 bases from V and 6 bases from J; junction bases left unmatched: 11. The CDR3: CSARPGTSLSEQYF. CDR3 DNA: TGCAGTGCTCGCCCCGGGACTAGCTTGTCCGAGCAGTACTTC.

The gene calls are TRBV10-3 and TRBJ2-2; D possibly matches TRBD1 or TRBD2 (5 bases each). Germline loops: CDR1 ENHRY, CDR2 SYGVKD. Trimming took 10 bases from V and 0 from J, leaving 15 bases between them. CDR3 length: 15 amino acids. In DNA form, the CDR3 reads TGTGCCAGCTCGGTCGGGGCCTCGAACACCGGGGAGCTGTTTTTT. Translation gives CASSVGASNTGELFF.